These 9 T cell receptor beta chains were all obtained from the same sample, sequenced in a study of blood T cells in healthy people across ages. Primed by a sample-barcoded 5' primer and a J-beta primer mix, a second PCR proceeded for 7 to 11 cycles. One entry per CDR3 protein results from TCRdb running MiXCR on the 5' RACE reads. In the table there are some 760,000 distinct CDR3 sequences, just under 25% of which are singletons. The data also belong to a second study, concerning T cells of mothers and their children.

The sequencing sample was made of blood. The receptors originated from a boy under 18 in good health.

This clonotype was observed many times. This chain connects TRBV7-2 to TRBJ2-4, with D possibly TRBD1 on 5 matching bases. Trimming removed 2 bases at V and 4 bases at J, with 6 bases between. This CDR3 comprises 13 residues. Germline V gene lookup returns CDR1 SGHTA and CDR2 FQGNSA. CDR3 sequence: CASSLQGKNIQYF. CDR3 nucleotides: TGTGCCAGCAGCTTACAGGGTAAAAACATTCAGTACTTC. The full variable domain, in which reference TRBV7-2 and TRBJ2-4 provide the parts outside the CDR3, is GAGVSQSPSNKVTEKGKDVELRCDPISGHTALYWYRQSLGQGLEFLIYFQGNSAPDKSGLPSDRFSAERTGGSVSTLTIQRTQQEDSAVYLCASSLQGKNIQYFGAGTRLSVL.

The chain joins TRBV6-2 or TRBV6-3 to TRBJ2-7; D is perhaps TRBD2 (5 bases). The V end was cut by 8 bases, the J end by 4 bases, with 15 bases between. This CDR3 contains 13 residues. Germline V lookup: CDR1 MNHEY, CDR2 SVGEGT. CDR3 in DNA: TGTGCCAGCTTACCCTCGGGGAAATACGAGCAGTACTTC. Amino acids: CASLPSGKYEQYF.

Only a few counts were recorded for this clonotype. The chain employs TRBV20-1 and TRBJ1-2; 8 bases line up with TRBD1. Trimming at V came to 3 bases and at J to 1 base, leaving 10 bases not matched to a gene. This CDR3 comprises 16 residues. The germline CDR1 and CDR2 sequences are DFQATT and SNEGSKA (reference sequence). Here the CDR3 reads CSASSPRDRFNYGYTF. CDR3 in DNA: TGCAGTGCTAGCTCACCTAGGGACAGGTTTAACTATGGCTACACCTTC.

The chain carries TRBV3-1 and TRBJ2-4, with a possible D match to TRBD2 (6 bases). CDR3 length: 16 amino acids. Germline CDR1 and CDR2: LGHDT and YNNKEL (reference sequence). V lost 4 bases to trimming and J lost 0 bases, with 13 bases between them. The chain's CDR3 is CASSPQGGLAKNIQYF. CDR3 nucleotides: TGTGCCAGCAGCCCCCAGGGAGGACTAGCCAAAAACATTCAGTACTTC.

The chain is built from TRBV29-1 and TRBJ2-3; D gene unclear. The CDR3 has 12 residues. The ends were cut back, 3 bases at V and 2 bases at J, with 6 bases in the middle. Germline V CDR1 and CDR2: SQVTM, ANQGSEA. The DNA of the CDR3 is TGCAGCGTTGAGCAGTACACAGATACGCAGTATTTT. This encodes CSVEQYTDTQYF.

This clonotype was counted only a few times. This chain links TRBV7-8 with TRBJ2-1; D perhaps matches TRBD1 (6 bases). Germline V gene sequence: CDR1 SGHVS, CDR2 FQNEAQ. This CDR3 spans 16 amino acids. Trimming removed 4 bases from V and 3 bases from J, with 16 bases in between. CDR3 sequence reads: CASSSGQGSLYNEQFF. The CDR3 DNA follows: TGTGCCAGCAGCTCCGGCCAGGGGTCTCTCTACAATGAGCAGTTCTTC. Variable domain in full (rest from reference TRBV7-8 and TRBJ2-1): GAGVSQSPRYKVAKRGQDVALRCDPISGHVSLFWYQQALGQGPEFLTYFQNEAQLDKSGLPSDRFFAERPEGSVSTLKIQRTQQEDSAVYLCASSSGQGSLYNEQFFGPGTRLTVL.

The chain uses TRBV29-1 and TRBJ2-1, with D perhaps TRBD2 (6 bases). CDR1 is SQVTM and CDR2 is ANQGSEA in the germline V gene. V lost 2 bases to trimming and J lost 7 bases, with 9 bases between them. CDR3 length equals 12 residues. The CDR3 DNA follows: TGCAGCGTTGAATGGGGGGATAATGAGCAGTTCTTC. It encodes CSVEWGDNEQFF.

The CDR3 sequence: CASSYTGPPYNEQFF. CDR3 bases: TGTGCCAGCAGCTACACGGGACCCCCTTACAATGAGCAGTTCTTC. The rearrangement links TRBV7-2 to TRBJ2-1; D may match TRBD1 or TRBD2 (5 bases each). Germline loops: CDR1 SGHTA, CDR2 FQGNSA. This CDR3 has 15 residues. V was pared by 4 bases and J by 4 bases, with 14 bases between.

The genes are TRBV11-2 and TRBJ2-1, with 13 bases fitting TRBD2. This CDR3 is built from 17 residues. The germline V gene encodes CDR1 SGHAT and CDR2 FQNNGV. The trim removed 1 base at V and 2 bases at J, leaving 2 bases unmatched. In nucleotides, the CDR3 is TGTGCCAGCAGCTTAGCGGGGACTAGCGGGGCCTACAATGAGCAGTTCTTC. Protein sequence: CASSLAGTSGAYNEQFF.